This TCR beta chain was recorded in a study of technical replicates of blood from a handful of donors (dated by TCRdb to the late 2010s). The CDR3 starts with the cysteine, ends with the phenylalanine, and has 13 residues. The entry retains the CDR3 DNA only, 39 bases that are in frame from base 1. The V end loses 6 bases and the J end loses 3 bases, and a stretch of 12 bases separates them. The germline V gene gives CDR1 as SQVTM and CDR2 as ANQGSEA. Library prep was done by the immunoSEQ multiplex PCR assay. TCRdb's version of the immuneACCESS table is confined to in-frame rearrangements and falls short of the full clone set. An unresolved V gene accounts for under half of the shortfall where checked; the remainder is of unknown origin. A total of more than 75,000 clones appear in this sample, approximately 96% of them only once. Of the sample, around 0.35% falls within the top ten clones. This clone was detected once. What antigen it recognizes has not been identified. Per-base qualities were not stored, and no clone one base away is much larger.

The clonotype was recovered from a human donor in good health. The sequence is built from TRBV29-1 and TRBJ1-5; matching of 5 bases hints at TRBD1 as the D gene. The sample consisted of T cells isolated from PBMCs. In nucleotides, the sequence is TGCAGCGTGGGTGACAGAAACAATCAGCCCCAGCATTTT. This translates into CSVGDRNNQPQHF.